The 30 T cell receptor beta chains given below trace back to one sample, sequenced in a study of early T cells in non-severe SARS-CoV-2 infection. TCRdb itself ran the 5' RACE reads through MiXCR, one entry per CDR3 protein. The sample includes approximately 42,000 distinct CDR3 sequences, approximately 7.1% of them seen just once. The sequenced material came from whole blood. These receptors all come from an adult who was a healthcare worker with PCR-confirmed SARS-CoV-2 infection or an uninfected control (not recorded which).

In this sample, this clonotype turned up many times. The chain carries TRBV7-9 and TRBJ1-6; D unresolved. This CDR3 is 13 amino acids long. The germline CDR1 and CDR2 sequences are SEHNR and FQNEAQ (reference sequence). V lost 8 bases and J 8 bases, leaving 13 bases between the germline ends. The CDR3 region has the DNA TGTGCCAGCGAGGGTATTATTGATTCACCCCTCCACTTT. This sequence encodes CASEGIIDSPLHF.

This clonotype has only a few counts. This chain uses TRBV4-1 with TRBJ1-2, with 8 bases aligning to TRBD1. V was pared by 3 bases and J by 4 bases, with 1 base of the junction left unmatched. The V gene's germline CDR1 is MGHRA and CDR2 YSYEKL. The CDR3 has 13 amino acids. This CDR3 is CASSQTGVYGYTF. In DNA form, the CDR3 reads TGCGCCAGCAGCCAGACAGGGGTCTATGGCTACACCTTC.

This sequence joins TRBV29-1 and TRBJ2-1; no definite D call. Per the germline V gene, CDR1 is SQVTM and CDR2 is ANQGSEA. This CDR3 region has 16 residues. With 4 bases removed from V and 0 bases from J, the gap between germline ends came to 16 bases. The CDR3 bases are TGCAGCGTTGTGGGATGGGTCGCTGACTCCTACAATGAGCAGTTCTTC. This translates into CSVVGWVADSYNEQFF.

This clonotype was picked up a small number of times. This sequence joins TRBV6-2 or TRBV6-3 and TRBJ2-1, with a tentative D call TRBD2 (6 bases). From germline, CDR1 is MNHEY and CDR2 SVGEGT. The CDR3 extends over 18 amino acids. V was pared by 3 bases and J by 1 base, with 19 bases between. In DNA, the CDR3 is TGTGCCAGCAGTTATTCCCCTTTAGCGGCCCTTTCCTACAATGAGCAGTTCTTC. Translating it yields CASSYSPLAALSYNEQFF.

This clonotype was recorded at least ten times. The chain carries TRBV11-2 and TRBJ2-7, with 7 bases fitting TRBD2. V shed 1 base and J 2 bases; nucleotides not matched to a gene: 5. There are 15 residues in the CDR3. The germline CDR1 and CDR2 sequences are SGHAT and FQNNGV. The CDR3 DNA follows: TGTGCCAGCAGCTTAGTTCCGGGGGGAACCTACGAGCAGTACTTC. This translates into CASSLVPGGTYEQYF.

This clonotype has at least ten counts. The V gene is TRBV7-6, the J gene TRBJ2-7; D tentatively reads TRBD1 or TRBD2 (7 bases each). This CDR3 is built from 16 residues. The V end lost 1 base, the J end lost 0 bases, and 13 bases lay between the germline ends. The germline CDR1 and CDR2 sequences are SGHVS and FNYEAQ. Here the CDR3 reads CASSLERDSSSYEQYF. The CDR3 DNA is TGTGCCAGCAGCTTAGAGCGGGACAGCAGCTCCTACGAGCAGTACTTC. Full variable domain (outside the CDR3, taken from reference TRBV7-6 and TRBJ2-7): GAGVSQSPRYKVTKRGQDVALRCDPISGHVSLYWYRQALGQGPEFLTYFNYEAQQDKSGLPNDRFSAERPEGSISTLTIQRTEQRDSAMYRCASSLERDSSSYEQYFGPGTRLTVT.

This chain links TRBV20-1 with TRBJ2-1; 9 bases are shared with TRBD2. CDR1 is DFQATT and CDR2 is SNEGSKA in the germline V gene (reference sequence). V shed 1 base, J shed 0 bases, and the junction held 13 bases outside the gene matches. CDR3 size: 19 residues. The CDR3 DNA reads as TGCAGTGCTAGAGCCTTGACTAGCGGCTGGCTAAGCTCCTACAATGAGCAGTTCTTC. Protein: CSARALTSGWLSSYNEQFF.

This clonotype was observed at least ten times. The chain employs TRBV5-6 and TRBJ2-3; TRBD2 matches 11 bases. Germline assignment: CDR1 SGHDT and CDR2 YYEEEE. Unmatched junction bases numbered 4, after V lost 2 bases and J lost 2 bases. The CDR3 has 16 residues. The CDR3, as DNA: TGTGCCAGCAGCTTACGACTAGCGGGGATCACAGATACGCAGTATTTT. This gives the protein CASSLRLAGITDTQYF.

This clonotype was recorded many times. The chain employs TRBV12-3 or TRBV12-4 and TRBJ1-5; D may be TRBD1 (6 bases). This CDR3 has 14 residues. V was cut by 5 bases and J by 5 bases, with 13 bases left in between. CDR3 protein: CASSRLHRDQPQHF. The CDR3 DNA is TGTGCCAGCAGTCGACTTCACAGGGATCAGCCCCAGCATTTT.

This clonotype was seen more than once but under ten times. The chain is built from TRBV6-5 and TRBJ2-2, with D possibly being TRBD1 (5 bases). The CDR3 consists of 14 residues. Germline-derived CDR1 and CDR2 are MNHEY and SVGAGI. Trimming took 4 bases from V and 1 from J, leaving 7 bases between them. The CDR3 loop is CASSSQGNTGELFF. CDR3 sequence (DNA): TGTGCCAGCAGTTCCCAGGGGAACACCGGGGAGCTGTTTTTT.

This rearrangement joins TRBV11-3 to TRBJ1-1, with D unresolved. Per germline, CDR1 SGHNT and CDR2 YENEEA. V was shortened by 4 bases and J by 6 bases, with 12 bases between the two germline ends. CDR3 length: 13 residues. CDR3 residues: CASSSYESAEAFF. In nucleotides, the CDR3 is TGTGCCAGCAGCTCCTACGAGTCGGCTGAAGCTTTCTTT.

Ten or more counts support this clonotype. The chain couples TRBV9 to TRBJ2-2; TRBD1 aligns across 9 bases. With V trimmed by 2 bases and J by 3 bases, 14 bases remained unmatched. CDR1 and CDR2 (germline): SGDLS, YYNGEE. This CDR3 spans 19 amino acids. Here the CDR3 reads CASSVQKGQGETDTGELFF. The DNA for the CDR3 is TGTGCCAGCAGCGTCCAAAAGGGACAGGGTGAAACGGACACCGGGGAGCTGTTTTTT. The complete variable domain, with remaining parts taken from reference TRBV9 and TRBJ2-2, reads DSGVTQTPKHLITATGQRVTLRCSPRSGDLSVYWYQQSLDQGLQFLIQYYNGEERAKGNILERFSAQQFPDLHSELNLSSLELGDSALYFCASSVQKGQGETDTGELFFGEGSRLTVL.

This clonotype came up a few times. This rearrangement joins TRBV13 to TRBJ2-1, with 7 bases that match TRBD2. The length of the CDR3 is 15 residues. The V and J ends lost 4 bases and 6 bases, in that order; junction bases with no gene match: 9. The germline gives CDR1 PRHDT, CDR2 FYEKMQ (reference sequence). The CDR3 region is CASSYTSEFLNEQFF. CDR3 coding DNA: TGTGCCAGCAGCTACACTAGCGAGTTCCTCAATGAGCAGTTCTTC.

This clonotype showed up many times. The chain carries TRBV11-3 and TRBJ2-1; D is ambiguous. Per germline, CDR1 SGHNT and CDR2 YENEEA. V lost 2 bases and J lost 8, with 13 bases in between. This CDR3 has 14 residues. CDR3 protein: CASSLQPGRHEQFF. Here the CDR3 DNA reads TGTGCCAGCAGCTTACAACCGGGTAGGCATGAGCAGTTCTTC.

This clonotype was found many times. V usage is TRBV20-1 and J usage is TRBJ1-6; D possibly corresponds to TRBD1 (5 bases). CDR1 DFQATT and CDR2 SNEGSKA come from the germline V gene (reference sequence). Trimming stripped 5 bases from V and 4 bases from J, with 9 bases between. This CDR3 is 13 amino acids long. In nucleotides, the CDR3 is TGCAGTGCTTCTCAGGGTTATAATTCACCCCTCCACTTT. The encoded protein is CSASQGYNSPLHF.

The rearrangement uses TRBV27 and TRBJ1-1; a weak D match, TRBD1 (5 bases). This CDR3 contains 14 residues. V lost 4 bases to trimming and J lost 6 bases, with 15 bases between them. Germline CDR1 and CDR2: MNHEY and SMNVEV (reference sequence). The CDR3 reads CASSSYSGGAEAFF. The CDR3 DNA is TGTGCCAGCAGTTCCTATTCGGGGGGAGCTGAAGCTTTCTTT.

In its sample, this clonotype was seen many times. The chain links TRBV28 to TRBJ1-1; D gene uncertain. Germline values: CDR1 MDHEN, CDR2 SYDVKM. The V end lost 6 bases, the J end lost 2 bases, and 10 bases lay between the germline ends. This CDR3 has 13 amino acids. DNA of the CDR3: TGTGCCAGCAGCTCCGGGAAAAACACTGAAGCTTTCTTT. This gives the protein CASSSGKNTEAFF.

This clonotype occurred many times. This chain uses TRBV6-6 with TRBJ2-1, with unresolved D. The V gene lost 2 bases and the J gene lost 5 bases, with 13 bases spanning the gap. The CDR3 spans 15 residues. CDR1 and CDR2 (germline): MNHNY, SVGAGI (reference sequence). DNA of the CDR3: TGTGCCAGCAGTTACCGCAGGACCATACACAATGAGCAGTTCTTC. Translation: CASSYRRTIHNEQFF.

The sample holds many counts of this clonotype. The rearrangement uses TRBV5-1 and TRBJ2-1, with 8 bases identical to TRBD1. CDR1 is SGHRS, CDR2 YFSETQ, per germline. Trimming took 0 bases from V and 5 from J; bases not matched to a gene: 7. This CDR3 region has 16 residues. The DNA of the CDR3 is TGCGCCAGCAGCTTGGCCCCCGGACAGGGAAACAATGAGCAGTTCTTC. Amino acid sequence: CASSLAPGQGNNEQFF.

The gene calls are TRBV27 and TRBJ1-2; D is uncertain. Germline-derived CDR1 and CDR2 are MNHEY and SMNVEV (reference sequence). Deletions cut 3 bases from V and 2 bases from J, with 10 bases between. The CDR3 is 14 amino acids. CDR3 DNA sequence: TGTGCCAGCAGTTTGATTAGCGGGAACTATGGCTACACCTTC. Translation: CASSLISGNYGYTF.

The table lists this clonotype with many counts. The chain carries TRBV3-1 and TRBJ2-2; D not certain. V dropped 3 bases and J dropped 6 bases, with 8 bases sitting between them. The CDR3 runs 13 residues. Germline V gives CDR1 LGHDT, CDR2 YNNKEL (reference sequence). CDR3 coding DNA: TGTGCCAGCAGCCAGCGAACACCCGGGGAGCTGTTTTTT. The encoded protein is CASSQRTPGELFF. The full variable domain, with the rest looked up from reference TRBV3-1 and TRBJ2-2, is DTAVSQTPKYLVTQMGNDKSIKCEQNLGHDTMYWYKQDSKKFLKIMFSYNNKELIINETVPNRFSPKSPDKAHLNLHINSLELGDSAVYFCASSQRTPGELFFGEGSRLTVL.

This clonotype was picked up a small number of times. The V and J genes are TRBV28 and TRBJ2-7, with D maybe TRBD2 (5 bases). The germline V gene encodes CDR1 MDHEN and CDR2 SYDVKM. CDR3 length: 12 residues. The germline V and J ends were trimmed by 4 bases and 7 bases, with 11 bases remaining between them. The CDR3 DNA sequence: TGTGCCAGCAGTTCCCACCCGGGAGAGCAGTACTTC. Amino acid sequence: CASSSHPGEQYF. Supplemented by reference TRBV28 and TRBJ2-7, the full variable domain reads DVKVTQSSRYLVKRTGEKVFLECVQDMDHENMFWYRQDPGLGLRLIYFSYDVKMKEKGDIPEGYSVSREKKERFSLILESASTNQTSMYLCASSSHPGEQYFGPGTRLTVT.

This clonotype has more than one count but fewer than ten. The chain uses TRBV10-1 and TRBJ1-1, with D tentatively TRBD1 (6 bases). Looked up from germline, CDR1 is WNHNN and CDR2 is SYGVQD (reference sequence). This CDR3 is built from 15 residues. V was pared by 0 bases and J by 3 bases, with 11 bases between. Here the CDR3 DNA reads TGCGCCAGCAGTGAGTCGAGGGCAGGGGACACTGAAGCTTTCTTT. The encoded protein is CASSESRAGDTEAFF.

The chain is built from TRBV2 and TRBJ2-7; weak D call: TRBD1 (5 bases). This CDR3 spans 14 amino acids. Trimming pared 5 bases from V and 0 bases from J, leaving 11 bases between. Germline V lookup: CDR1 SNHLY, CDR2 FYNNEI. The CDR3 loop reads CASSFMDNSYEQYF. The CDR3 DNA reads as TGTGCCAGCAGTTTTATGGACAACTCCTACGAGCAGTACTTC.

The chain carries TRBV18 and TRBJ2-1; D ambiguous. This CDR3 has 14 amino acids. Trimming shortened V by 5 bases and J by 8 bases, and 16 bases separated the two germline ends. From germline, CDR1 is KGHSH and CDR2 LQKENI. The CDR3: CASSGQSGVDEQFF. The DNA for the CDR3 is TGTGCCAGCTCAGGGCAGAGTGGAGTGGATGAGCAGTTCTTC.

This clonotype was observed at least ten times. In DNA form, the CDR3 reads TGTGCCAGCAGTTTTGGTCGAAGCGGGGGGGCGAATGAGCAGTTCTTC. It translates to CASSFGRSGGANEQFF. The chain combines TRBV27 with TRBJ2-1, with 10 bases aligning to TRBD2. The CDR3 totals 16 residues. Germline V gene data show CDR1 as MNHEY and CDR2 as SMNVEV (reference sequence). V trimming: 3 bases; J trimming: 7 bases; junction bases outside the gene matches: 9.

CDR3 amino acids: CASSALLAGGGEQFF. CDR3 coding DNA: TGTGCCAGCAGTGCGCTCCTAGCGGGGGGTGGCGAGCAGTTCTTC. The chain couples TRBV6-6 to TRBJ2-1; 11 nucleotides line up with TRBD2. The CDR3 runs 15 residues. Per germline, CDR1 MNHNY and CDR2 SVGAGI (reference sequence). J was trimmed by 10 bases and V by 5 bases; bases with no gene match: 10.

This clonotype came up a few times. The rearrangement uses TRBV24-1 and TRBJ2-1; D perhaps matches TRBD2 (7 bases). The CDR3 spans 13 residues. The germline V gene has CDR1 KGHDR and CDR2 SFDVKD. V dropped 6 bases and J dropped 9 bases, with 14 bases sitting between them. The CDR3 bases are TGTGCCACCAGTCCTTTTGCGGGGGCTGAGCAGTTCTTC. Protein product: CATSPFAGAEQFF.

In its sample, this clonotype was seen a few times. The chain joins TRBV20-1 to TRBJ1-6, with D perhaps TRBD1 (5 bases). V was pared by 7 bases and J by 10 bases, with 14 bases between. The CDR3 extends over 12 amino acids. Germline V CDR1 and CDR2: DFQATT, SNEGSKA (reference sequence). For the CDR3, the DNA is TGCAGTGTCCAGGGTTTGGGATCACCCCTCCACTTT. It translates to CSVQGLGSPLHF.

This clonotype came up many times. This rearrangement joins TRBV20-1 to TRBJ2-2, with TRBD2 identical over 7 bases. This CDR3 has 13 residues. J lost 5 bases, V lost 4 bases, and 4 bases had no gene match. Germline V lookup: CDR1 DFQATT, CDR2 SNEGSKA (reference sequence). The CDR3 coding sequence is TGCAGTGCTACCGCTAGCGGTACCGGGGAGCTGTTTTTT. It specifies CSATASGTGELFF.